This T cell receptor beta chain was identified in a study of blood T cell repertoires in COVID-19. Study as a whole: Acute and convalescent COVID-19 specimens originated in the United States, Italy and Spain. The cDNA or gDNA used as material had been derived from T cells, B-cell-depleted T cells, or PBMCs.

V lost 3 bases and J 2 bases, leaving 10 bases between the germline ends. Germline CDR1 is LNHNV and CDR2 is YYDKDF (reference sequence). This CDR3 is 14 amino acids long. In the original processing: How many nucleated cells were present was estimated from reference gene primer amplification. Some clones are missing from TCRdb's copy, which holds only in-frame ones; the method was immunoSEQ multiplex PCR. That table gives V, J and clone size, and the DNA gave D and trimming. The sample contains around 250,000 clones, 65% to 85% of which appear only once. The sequence was collected from a man aged 50 to 60 with active or convalescent COVID-19. The sample consisted of peripheral blood. The J gene is TRBJ2-5, the V gene TRBV15; unclear D gene. Here the CDR3 reads CATSRPNGQETQYF. The CDR3 region has the DNA TGTGCCACCAGCAGGCCGAACGGGCAAGAGACCCAGTACTTC.